This TCR beta chain was captured in a study of cytomegalovirus exposure and HLA in healthy donors (dated by TCRdb to the late 2010s). In terms of the full investigation: In an earlier analysis of fewer than 750 of the donors, less than 350 Gb of sequence data and approximately 120 million unique TCR beta sequences from 150 million to 200 million T cells were reported. An early release covering over 500 HLA-typed donors comprised roughly 300 gigabases of sequencing data and tens of millions of unique TCR sequences. Among the approximately 430 genotyped donors, approximately 77% belonged to the genetic ancestry cluster associated with self-reported Caucasian donors. The aim of the study was to test whether cataloging public T cell receptors could identify signatures of past pathogen exposure. The T cell repertoires of around 670 subjects were profiled by immunosequencing and related to cytomegalovirus serostatus. Along with the roughly 670-subject first cohort, a separate validation cohort of over a hundred different subjects was used. To predict cytomegalovirus infection status, the study brought together high-throughput TCR immunosequencing, statistical association of individual TCRs with disease status, and machine learning. A later analysis re-examined previously published TCR beta repertoires from around 670 donors and added high-resolution HLA genotyping to investigate patterns of TCR occurrence. The later analysis used no new phenotypic data to find candidate immune exposures, relying instead on TCR beta sequences and their occurrence across donors. An earlier analysis of 587 of the donors used high-throughput TCR beta sequencing to judge whether each TCR beta V gene segment behaved as functional or pseudogenic. Donor age, sex, ethnicity and CMV serostatus were compiled alongside the repertoire data. In a later genetic analysis, genome-wide SNP genotypes for about 65% of the 666 donors were used, and that subset was treated as a discovery cohort. All discovery cohort repertoires had been generated using a single sequencing platform. Both class I and class II loci were covered by HLA typing, at four-digit resolution. The number of typed donors differed by locus: about 620-630 for A, B, C, DRB1 and DQB1; some 500 for DQA1; 606 for DPA1; and around 450 for DPB1. Because of strong linkage in the cohort, roughly five DR-DQ haplotypes were treated as single units for association and clustering. Among 300 to 500 genotyped donors of the cohort, an average of around 240,000 unique TCR beta nucleotide sequences was sequenced per donor, of which about 19% were non-productive.

Comment on this clone: There is no known antigen for this receptor. Base-call qualities are not available, and no considerably larger clone is one nucleotide away.

The cohort comprised fewer than 750 healthy bone marrow donors. At the time of sampling, all cohort members were nominally healthy, though unrecorded immune exposures were likely present. The donor tested CMV seronegative and was one of the 352 seronegative cohort members. A peripheral blood sample was provided by each donor, and peripheral blood mononuclear cells were used for TCR beta sequencing. Genomic DNA extraction from the blood cell samples was performed with the Qiagen DNeasy Blood Extraction Kit. From the cysteine up to the phenylalanine, the CDR3 has a length of 15 residues. The read is trimmed to its CDR3 DNA, 45 bases read in frame from base 1. CDR1 and CDR2 (KGHSH, LQKENI) derive from the germline V gene. The V and J ends are trimmed by 3 bases and 7 bases, leaving 18 bases between them. Results and caveats for the whole study, not just this receptor: Over 15 rarely observed V segments, including chromosome 9 orphons, were excluded from the earlier analysis of a few hundred of the donors because counts were too low. Most CMV-associated TCR beta chains appeared to be HLA-restricted in a later analysis, and the HLA associations seemed to be driven largely by CMV exposure. Most TCR sequences were observed very rarely across donors, whereas some public TCRs were present in many individuals. The cohort was sequenced for TCR beta chains only, and without alpha or paired-chain data the features that could be detected were limited. In an earlier analysis of several hundred of the donors, most TCR beta V segments were observed in productive rearrangements about 90% or about 30% of the time, broadly matching IMGT annotations. Specific HLA alleles were associated with 15,000 to 20,000 TCR beta sequences at a false discovery rate of 0.05 in a later analysis. When HLA alleles, especially DR and DQ, strongly co-occurred, attributing TCR associations to individual alleles was difficult. In a later analysis, HLA-associated TCR beta chains were found to be more clonally expanded and to have lower generation probabilities than equally common non-associated chains. Three of the identified cytomegalovirus-associated TCR beta chains were confirmed in vitro to be specific for cytomegalovirus antigens. CMV serostatus was the only immune exposure information available for the cohort. The 87-base-pair reads could not distinguish some IMGT-functional V segments, including TRBV6-2 and TRBV6-3, so those segments were excluded. A further reported finding was that TCR beta sequences accurately predicted the HLA-A and HLA-B alleles for most subjects in the first cohort. Roughly uniform sequencing depth across donors was assumed in presence/absence analyses, although this assumption may not hold. The classifier was reported to diagnose cytomegalovirus status with high specificity and sensitivity in both the original and validation cohorts. In a later genetic analysis, a missense DCLRE1C variant was associated with V-gene and J-gene trimming of TCR beta chains, and the association was replicated in an independent cohort. A group of highly shared sequence variants was considered likely to be a technical artifact of the sequencing pipeline. The study gave a list of about 160 TCR beta chains associated with cytomegalovirus. The authors suggested that the approach could potentially be extended to other disease states and immunological phenotypes. A later analysis reported that several top co-occurrence clusters appeared linked to parvovirus B19, influenza, CMV and Epstein-Barr virus. Compared with the approximately 720-donor mean, donors in an Asian-associated ancestry cluster had fewer N-insertions in productive TCRs, according to a later genetic analysis. In a later analysis, the rate of TCR association differed among HLA loci, with DRB1 alleles having the most associated TCRs and HLA-C alleles having the fewest. Correlated functional status among segregating V segments might be attributable to linkage disequilibrium, but an unknown experimental factor could not be ruled out. Because HLA typing was missing for some donors at each locus, association tests included only the typed subset.

Library prep was done by the immunoSEQ multiplex PCR assay. A mixture of 60 forward primers for TCR Vbeta segments and 13 reverse primers for TCR Jbeta segments was used in the multiplex PCR. The CDR3 region of rearranged TCR beta genes was amplified from genomic DNA by a multiplex PCR assay. Amplified TCR beta libraries were sequenced as 87-base-pair reads on the Illumina HiSeq System. The study's own analysis went as follows. A later analysis counted tens of millions of unique TCR beta chains across the roughly 700 repertoires, and some 11 million of these chains were shared by at least two donors. To remove PCR and sequencing errors, raw reads were error-corrected and collapsed into unique sequences using a nearest-neighbor algorithm that merged closely related sequences. To assign V, D and J gene segments, CDR3 sequences were aligned to IMGT reference sequences. For a sequence to be retained, a match of at least six nucleotides to both a V gene segment and a J gene segment was required. A rearrangement was called productive if the CDR3 had no stop codons and remained in frame with V and J, and every other rearrangement was called non-productive. Following IMGT convention, CDR3 was defined as the stretch from the second conserved V-encoded cysteine to the conserved J-encoded phenylalanine. The earlier analysis of some 540 of the donors excluded any sequence lacking an unambiguous match to a single V gene segment. In an earlier analysis of a few hundred of the donors, V segments were called functional above 56.7% productive rearrangements and were called segregating when the between-donor standard deviation exceeded 5%. A statistical classification framework was built for diagnosing cytomegalovirus status from the catalog of TCR beta chain sequences. In a later analysis, V and J genes were assigned by comparing TCR nucleotide sequences against IMGT/GENE-DB human TR gene sequences. The TCRdist pipeline was used in a later analysis to assign CDR3 sequences and most-parsimonious VDJ recombination scenarios. A later analysis defined each TCR beta chain by its CDR3 amino acid sequence plus V-gene family, and excluded reads lacking a unique V-gene family. As a way to deal with suspected cross-contamination and a sequencing artifact, a later analysis dropped approximately 570 nucleotide sequences that were highly shared and had low generation probability. For each public chain, a later analysis derived a clonal expansion index from normalized ranks of inferred template counts within each repertoire. In a later analysis, generation probabilities were computed with a VDJ recombination model fitted to out-of-frame rearrangements, and the resulting probabilities were checked against IGoR. In a later analysis, TCR-TCR, TCR-HLA and TCR-CMV co-occurrence was scored with hypergeometric tests, and a repertoire-size bias correction was applied to TCR pairs. To estimate false discovery rates, a later analysis permuted the HLA or CMV assignments 20 times. A later analysis grouped co-occurring TCRs with DBSCAN, adding TCRdist sequence similarity when clustering within HLA-allele-positive subsets. For co-occurrence clustering, repertoires with fewer than 30,000 or more than 120,000 public chains were excluded, along with roughly 5 repertoires with anomalous nucleotide sharing. TCRdb mirrors the immuneACCESS table, restricted to in-frame sequences. Some clones are absent from its copies; in checked studies, under half trace to an unresolved V gene, and the reason for the others is unknown. V, J and clone size derive from that table, while D and trimming were established from the DNA sequence. This sample comprises about 160,000 clones, approximately 88% of them detected only once. Jointly, the top ten make up around 0.93% of the sample.

The chain is assembled from TRBV18 and TRBJ2-5; tentative D gene TRBD1, with 6 bases matching. Material: PBMCs. The receptor was isolated from a man aged 25 to 40 in good health and CMV-seronegative. The CDR3 protein: CASSPGTLNEATQYF. The DNA is as follows: TGTGCCAGCTCACCGGGGACACTTAATGAAGCGACCCAGTACTTC. The entire variable domain, with the stretches around the CDR3 drawn from the reference TRBV18 and TRBJ2-5 proteins, is NAGVMQNPRHLVRRRGQEARLRCSPMKGHSHVYWYRQLPEEGLKFMVYLQKENIIDESGMPKERFSAEFPKEGPSILRIQQVVRGDSAAYFCASSPGTLNEATQYFGPGTRLLVL.